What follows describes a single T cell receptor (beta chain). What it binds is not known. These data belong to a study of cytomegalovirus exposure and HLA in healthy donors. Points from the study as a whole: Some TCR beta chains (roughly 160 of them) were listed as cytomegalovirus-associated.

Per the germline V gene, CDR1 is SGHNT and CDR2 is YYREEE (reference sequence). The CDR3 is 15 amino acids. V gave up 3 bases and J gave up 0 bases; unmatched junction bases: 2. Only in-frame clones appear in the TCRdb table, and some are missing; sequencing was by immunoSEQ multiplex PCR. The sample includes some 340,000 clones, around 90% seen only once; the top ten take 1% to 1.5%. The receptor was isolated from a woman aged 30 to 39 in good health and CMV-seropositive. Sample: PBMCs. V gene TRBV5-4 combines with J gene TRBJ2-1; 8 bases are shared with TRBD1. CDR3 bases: TGTGCCAGCAGCTGGGACAGGAGCTCCTACAATGAGCAGTTCTTC. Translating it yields CASSWDRSSYNEQFF.